This record concerns one T cell receptor (beta chain) sequence. These data come from a study of cytomegalovirus exposure and HLA in healthy donors. The V gene end was trimmed by 7 bases and the J gene end by 1 base; junction bases not matched to a gene: 9. This CDR3 has 16 residues. Looked up from germline, CDR1 is MDHEN and CDR2 is SYDVKM. This PCR relied on a set of 60 Vbeta primers and 13 Jbeta primers. Only in-frame clones appear in the TCRdb table, and some are missing; sequencing was by immunoSEQ multiplex PCR. The repertoire includes 150,000 to 200,000 clones, roughly 80% of them detected once, and 1.7% sits in the top ten.

The chain uses TRBV28 and TRBJ2-2; 7 bases are shared with TRBD1. The sample comprised PBMCs. This TCR was sampled from a woman under 30 in good health and CMV-seronegative. This CDR3 is CASNRDSDLNTGELFF. The CDR3 DNA reads as TGTGCCAGCAACAGGGACAGCGATCTGAACACCGGGGAGCTGTTTTTT. The whole variable domain, filled in from reference TRBV28 and TRBJ2-2, reads DVKVTQSSRYLVKRTGEKVFLECVQDMDHENMFWYRQDPGLGLRLIYFSYDVKMKEKGDIPEGYSVSREKKERFSLILESASTNQTSMYLCASNRDSDLNTGELFFGEGSRLTVL.